These T cell receptor beta chains were read from a single sample in a study of shared clonotypes between healthy human individuals. TCRdb's table, derived via immunoSEQ multiplex PCR, lists solely in-frame clones and lacks some. Found here are approximately 1.5 million clones, 98% of them singletons; the top ten hold 0.36%. The sample consisted of naive CD4+ T cells sorted from blood. The receptors come from a man aged 25-40 years in good health. The CDR3 runs from the conserved cysteine through the conserved F or W. The order of the fields is clone size, D gene, J gene, V gene, CDR3 length, CDR3 DNA, CDR3 protein. D genes are given only for firm matches. Size is stated for part of the rows, as once, few or many counts, or as a class when the clone is expanded.

size: .
D: TRBD2
J: TRBJ2-5
V: TRBV18
length: 15
DNA: TGTGCCAGCTCTCCTGAGAGCGGGAGCCGGGAGACCCAGTACTTC
CDR3: CASSPESGSRETQYF

size: .
D: TRBD1
J: TRBJ2-5
V: TRBV6-6
length: 14
DNA: TGTGCCAGCACGCCGAACAGGGGCCAAGAGACCCAGTACTTC
CDR3: CASTPNRGQETQYF

size: once
D: .
J: TRBJ2-7
V: TRBV7-9
length: 12
DNA: TGTGCCAGCAGTTACCCTTTGGACGAGCAGTACTTC
CDR3: CASSYPLDEQYF

size: .
D: .
J: TRBJ2-1
V: TRBV30
length: 12
DNA: TGTGCCTGGGAGGACCTCTACAATGTGCAGTTCTTC
CDR3: CAWEDLYNVQFF

size: .
D: TRBD2
J: TRBJ2-7
V: TRBV5-1
length: 16
DNA: TGCGCCAGCAGCTCGACCAGGACTAGCGGGAGAAAAGAGCAGTACTTC
CDR3: CASSSTRTSGRKEQYF

size: .
D: TRBD1
J: TRBJ2-1
V: TRBV18
length: 17
DNA: TGTGCCAGCTCACTTTTAGCCGGGACAGGGGCTCTAAATGAGCAGTTCTTC
CDR3: CASSLLAGTGALNEQFF

size: .
D: TRBD1
J: TRBJ2-7
V: TRBV18
length: 15
DNA: TGTGCCAGCTCACCGAGGACAGGGCCCTCCTACGAGCAGTACTTC
CDR3: CASSPRTGPSYEQYF

size: .
D: TRBD2
J: TRBJ2-2
V: TRBV9
length: 16
DNA: TGTGCCAGCAGCGTAGATCCCCGGGAGGGTACCGGGGAGCTGTTTTTT
CDR3: CASSVDPREGTGELFF

size: .
D: .
J: TRBJ1-4
V: TRBV7-9
length: 14
DNA: TGTGCCAGCAGCTTCCCCGGATTTAATGAAAAACTGTTTTTT
CDR3: CASSFPGFNEKLFF

size: once
D: .
J: TRBJ2-7
V: TRBV2
length: 12
DNA: TGTGCCAGCAGCGGAAGCTCCTACGAGCAGTACTTC
CDR3: CASSGSSYEQYF

size: .
D: .
J: TRBJ1-5
V: TRBV15
length: 15
DNA: TGTGCCACCAGCAGAGAATGGGACGGGAATCAGCCCCAGCATTTT
CDR3: CATSREWDGNQPQHF

size: .
D: .
J: TRBJ2-1
V: TRBV14
length: 22
DNA: TGTGCCAGCAGCCAACCACGACTACTAGTATCTCCGGGGGAGGTTTCCTACAATGAGCAGTTCTTC
CDR3: CASSQPRLLVSPGEVSYNEQFF

size: .
D: .
J: TRBJ2-1
V: TRBV5-1
length: 15
DNA: TGCGCCAGCAGCTTGGCACTGCCGGTAGGGAATGAGCAGTTCTTC
CDR3: CASSLALPVGNEQFF

size: .
D: TRBD2
J: TRBJ2-7
V: TRBV5-1
length: 15
DNA: TGCGCCAGCAGCTTGGGGCTAGCGGGAGCGTATGAGCAGTACTTC
CDR3: CASSLGLAGAYEQYF

size: .
D: .
J: TRBJ2-7
V: TRBV28
length: 12
DNA: TGTGCCAGCAGTTTATGGGGCTACGAGCAGTACTTC
CDR3: CASSLWGYEQYF

size: .
D: TRBD2
J: TRBJ2-1
V: TRBV7-6
length: 17
DNA: TGTGCCAGCAGCCCCAGGACTAGCGGTAGCTCCTACAATGAGCAGTTCTTC
CDR3: CASSPRTSGSSYNEQFF

size: .
D: .
J: TRBJ2-1
V: TRBV7-7
length: 13
DNA: TGTGCTAGCAGCTTCCAGGGCGCCAATGAGCAGTTCTTC
CDR3: CASSFQGANEQFF